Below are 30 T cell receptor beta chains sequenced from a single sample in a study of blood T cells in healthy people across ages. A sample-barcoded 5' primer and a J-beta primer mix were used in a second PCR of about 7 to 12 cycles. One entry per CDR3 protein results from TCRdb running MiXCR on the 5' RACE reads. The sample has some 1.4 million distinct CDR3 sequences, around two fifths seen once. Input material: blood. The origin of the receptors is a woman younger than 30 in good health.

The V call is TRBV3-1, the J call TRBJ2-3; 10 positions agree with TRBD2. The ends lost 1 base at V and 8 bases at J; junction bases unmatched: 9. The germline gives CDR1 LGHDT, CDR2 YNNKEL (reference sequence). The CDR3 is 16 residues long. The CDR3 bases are TGTGCCAGCAGCCAAGCGGAACTAGCGGGGTACGGTACGCAGTATTTT. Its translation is CASSQAELAGYGTQYF.

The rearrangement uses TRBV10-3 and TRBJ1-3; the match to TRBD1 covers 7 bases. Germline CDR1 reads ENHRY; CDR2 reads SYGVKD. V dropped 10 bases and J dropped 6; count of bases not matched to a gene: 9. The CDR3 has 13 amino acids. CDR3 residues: CASRGTSENTIYF. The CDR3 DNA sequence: TGTGCCAGCAGGGGGACTTCGGAAAACACCATATATTTT.

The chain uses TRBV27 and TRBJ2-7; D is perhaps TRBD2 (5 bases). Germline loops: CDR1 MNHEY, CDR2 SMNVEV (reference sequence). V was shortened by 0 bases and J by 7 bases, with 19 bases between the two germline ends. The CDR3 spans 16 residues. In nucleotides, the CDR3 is TGTGCCAGCAGTTTATCCCTCGGCACCCCCCCGGGGGAGCAGTACTTC. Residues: CASSLSLGTPPGEQYF.

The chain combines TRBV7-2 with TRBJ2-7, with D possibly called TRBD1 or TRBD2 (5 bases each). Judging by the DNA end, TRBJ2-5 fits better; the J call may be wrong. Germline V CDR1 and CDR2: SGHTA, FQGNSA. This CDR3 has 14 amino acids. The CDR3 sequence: CASSLDLGAGTQYF. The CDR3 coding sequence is TGTGCCAGCAGCTTAGACCTAGGGGCGGGGACCCAGTACTTC.

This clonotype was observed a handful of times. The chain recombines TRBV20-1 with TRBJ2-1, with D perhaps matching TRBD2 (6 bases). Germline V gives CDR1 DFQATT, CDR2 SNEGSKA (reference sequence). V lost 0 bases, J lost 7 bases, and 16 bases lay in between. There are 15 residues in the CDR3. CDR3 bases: TGCAGTGCTAGAGATTGGGGGGAGCGAAGGAATGAGCAGTTCTTC. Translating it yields CSARDWGERRNEQFF.

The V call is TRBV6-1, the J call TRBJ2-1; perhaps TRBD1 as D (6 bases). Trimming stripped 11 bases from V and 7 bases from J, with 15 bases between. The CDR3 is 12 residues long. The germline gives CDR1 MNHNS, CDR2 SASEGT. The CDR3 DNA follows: TGTGCCGGAGGCGGCAGGGGTAATGAGCAGTTCTTC. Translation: CAGGGRGNEQFF.

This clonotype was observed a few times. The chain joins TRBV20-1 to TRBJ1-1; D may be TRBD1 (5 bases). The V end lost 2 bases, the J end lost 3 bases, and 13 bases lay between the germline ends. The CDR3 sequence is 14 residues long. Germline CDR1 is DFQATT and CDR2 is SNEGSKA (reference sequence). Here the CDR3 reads CSARLGVTDTEAFF. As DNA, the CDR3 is TGCAGTGCTAGATTGGGGGTTACCGACACTGAAGCTTTCTTT.

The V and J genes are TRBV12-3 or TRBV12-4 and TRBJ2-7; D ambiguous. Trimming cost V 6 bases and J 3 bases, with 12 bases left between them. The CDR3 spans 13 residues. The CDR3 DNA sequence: TGTGCCAGCAGCTTCCTTGAGGTCTACGAGCAGTACTTC. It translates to CASSFLEVYEQYF.

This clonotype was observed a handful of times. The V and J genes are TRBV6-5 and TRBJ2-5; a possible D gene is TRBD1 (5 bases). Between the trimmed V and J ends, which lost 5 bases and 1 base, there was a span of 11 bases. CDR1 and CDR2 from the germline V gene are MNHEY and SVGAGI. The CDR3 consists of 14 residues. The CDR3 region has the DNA TGTGCCAGCAGTACCTGGGGCTTCCAAGAGACCCAGTACTTC. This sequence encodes CASSTWGFQETQYF.

CDR3 coding DNA: TGTGCCAGCAGTACCTGGGACAGGGGCGCCGGGGGCACTGAAGCTTTCTTT. Translated: CASSTWDRGAGGTEAFF. The chain is built from TRBV27 and TRBJ1-1, with 10 bases fitting TRBD1. After removal of 5 bases from V and 4 bases from J, the junction contained 13 bases not matched to a gene. In germline, CDR1 is MNHEY, CDR2 SMNVEV (reference sequence). This CDR3 region has 17 residues.

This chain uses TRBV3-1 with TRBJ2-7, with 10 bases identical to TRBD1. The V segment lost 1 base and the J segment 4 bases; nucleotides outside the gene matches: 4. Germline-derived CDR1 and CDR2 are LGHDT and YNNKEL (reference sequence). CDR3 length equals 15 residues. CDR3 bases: TGTGCCAGCAGCCAAGTGGGACAGGGGATTTACGAGCAGTACTTC. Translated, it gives CASSQVGQGIYEQYF.

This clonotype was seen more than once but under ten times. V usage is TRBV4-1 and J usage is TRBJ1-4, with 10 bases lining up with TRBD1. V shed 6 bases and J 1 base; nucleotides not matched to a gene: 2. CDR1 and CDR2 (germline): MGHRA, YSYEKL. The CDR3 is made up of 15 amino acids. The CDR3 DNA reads TGCGCCAGCAGAAGGACAGGGGGAACTAATGAAAAACTGTTTTTT. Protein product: CASRRTGGTNEKLFF.

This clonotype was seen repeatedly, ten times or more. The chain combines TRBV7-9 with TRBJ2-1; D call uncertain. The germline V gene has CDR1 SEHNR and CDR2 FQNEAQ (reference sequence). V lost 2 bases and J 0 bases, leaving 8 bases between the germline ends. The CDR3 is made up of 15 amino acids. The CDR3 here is CASSLRASSYNEQFF. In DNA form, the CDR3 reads TGTGCCAGCAGCTTACGGGCCAGCTCCTACAATGAGCAGTTCTTC.

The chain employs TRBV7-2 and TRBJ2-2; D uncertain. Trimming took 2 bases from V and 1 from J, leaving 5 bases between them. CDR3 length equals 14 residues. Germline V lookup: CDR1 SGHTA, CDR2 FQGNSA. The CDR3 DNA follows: TGTGCCAGCAGCTTAAGCAGGAACACCGGGGAGCTGTTTTTT. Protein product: CASSLSRNTGELFF.

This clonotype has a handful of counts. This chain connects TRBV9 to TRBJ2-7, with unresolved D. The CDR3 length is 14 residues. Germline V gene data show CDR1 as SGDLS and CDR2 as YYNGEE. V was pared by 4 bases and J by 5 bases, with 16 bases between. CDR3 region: CASSYGLSGNEQYF. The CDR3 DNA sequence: TGTGCCAGCAGCTATGGTCTCTCAGGCAACGAGCAGTACTTC.

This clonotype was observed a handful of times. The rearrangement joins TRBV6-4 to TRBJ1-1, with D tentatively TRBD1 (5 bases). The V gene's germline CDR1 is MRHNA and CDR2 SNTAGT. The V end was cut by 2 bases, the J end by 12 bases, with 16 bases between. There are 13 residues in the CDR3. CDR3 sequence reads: CASSDPPQGRPFF. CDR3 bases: TGTGCCAGCAGTGACCCCCCCCAGGGTCGGCCTTTCTTT.

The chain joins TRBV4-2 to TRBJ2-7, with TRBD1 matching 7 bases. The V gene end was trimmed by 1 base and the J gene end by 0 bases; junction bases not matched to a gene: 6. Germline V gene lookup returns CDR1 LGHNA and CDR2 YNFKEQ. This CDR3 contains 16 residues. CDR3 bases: TGTGCCAGCAGCCAAGGAGGGGGCCTCAGCTCCTACGAGCAGTACTTC. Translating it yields CASSQGGGLSSYEQYF.

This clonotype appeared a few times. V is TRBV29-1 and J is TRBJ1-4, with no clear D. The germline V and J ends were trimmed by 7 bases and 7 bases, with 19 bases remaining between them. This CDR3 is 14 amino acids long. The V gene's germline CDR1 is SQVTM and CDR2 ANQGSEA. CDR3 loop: CSASDPKEGEKLFF. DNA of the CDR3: TGCAGCGCCAGTGACCCAAAAGAGGGTGAAAAACTGTTTTTT.

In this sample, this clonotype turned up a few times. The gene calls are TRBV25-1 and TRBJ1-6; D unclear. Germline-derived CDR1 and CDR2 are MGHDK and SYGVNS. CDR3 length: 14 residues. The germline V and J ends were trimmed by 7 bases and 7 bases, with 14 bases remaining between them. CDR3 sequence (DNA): TGTGCCAGCAAAGAACCGGGGTTGAATTCACCCCTCCACTTT. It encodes CASKEPGLNSPLHF.

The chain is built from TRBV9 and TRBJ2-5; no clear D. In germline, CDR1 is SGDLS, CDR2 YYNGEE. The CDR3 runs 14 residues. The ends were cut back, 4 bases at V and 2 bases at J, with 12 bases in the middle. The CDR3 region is CASSSRNKQETQYF. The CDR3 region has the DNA TGTGCCAGCAGCTCCCGCAATAAACAAGAGACCCAGTACTTC.

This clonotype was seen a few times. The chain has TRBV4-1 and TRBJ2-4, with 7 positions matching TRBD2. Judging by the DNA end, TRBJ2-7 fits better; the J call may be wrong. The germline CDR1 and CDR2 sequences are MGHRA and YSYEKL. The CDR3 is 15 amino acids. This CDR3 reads CASSRDSGSRYEQYF. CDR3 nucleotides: TGCGCCAGCAGCCGAGATAGCGGGTCTAGATACGAGCAGTACTTC.

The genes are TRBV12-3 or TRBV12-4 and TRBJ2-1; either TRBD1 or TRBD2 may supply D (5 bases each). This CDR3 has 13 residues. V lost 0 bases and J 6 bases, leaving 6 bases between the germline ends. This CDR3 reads CASSLAGPNEQFF. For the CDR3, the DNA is TGTGCCAGCAGTTTAGCGGGACCCAATGAGCAGTTCTTC.

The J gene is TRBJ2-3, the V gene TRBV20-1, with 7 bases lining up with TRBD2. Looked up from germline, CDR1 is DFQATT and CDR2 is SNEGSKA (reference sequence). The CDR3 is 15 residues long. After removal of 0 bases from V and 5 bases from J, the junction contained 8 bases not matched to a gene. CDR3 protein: CSARDSSGKGDTQYF. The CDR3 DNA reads TGCAGTGCTAGAGATTCCAGCGGGAAGGGAGATACGCAGTATTTT.

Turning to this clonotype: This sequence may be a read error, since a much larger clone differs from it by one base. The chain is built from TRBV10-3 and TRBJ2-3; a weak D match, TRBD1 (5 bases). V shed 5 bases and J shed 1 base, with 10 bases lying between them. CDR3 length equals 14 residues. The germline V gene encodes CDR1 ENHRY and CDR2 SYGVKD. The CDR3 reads CAISIQERTDTQYF. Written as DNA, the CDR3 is TGTGCCATCAGTATACAGGAACGCACAGATACGCAGTATTTT.

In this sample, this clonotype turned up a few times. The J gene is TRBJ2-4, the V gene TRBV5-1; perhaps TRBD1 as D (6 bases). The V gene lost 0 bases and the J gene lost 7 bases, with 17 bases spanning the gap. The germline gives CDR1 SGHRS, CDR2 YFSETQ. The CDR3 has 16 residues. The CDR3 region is CASSLGGRTRGNIQYF. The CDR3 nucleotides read TGCGCCAGCAGCTTGGGGGGGCGAACCCGAGGGAACATTCAGTACTTC.

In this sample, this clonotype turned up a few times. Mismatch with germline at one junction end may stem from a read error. The CDR3 sequence is CSGTVRTDTQYF. CDR3 DNA: TGCAGTGGCACAGTCCGCACTGATACGCAGTATTTT. This sequence joins TRBV20-1 and TRBJ2-3; D remains unclear. The germline V gene encodes CDR1 DFQATT and CDR2 SNEGSKA (reference sequence). CDR3 size: 12 residues.

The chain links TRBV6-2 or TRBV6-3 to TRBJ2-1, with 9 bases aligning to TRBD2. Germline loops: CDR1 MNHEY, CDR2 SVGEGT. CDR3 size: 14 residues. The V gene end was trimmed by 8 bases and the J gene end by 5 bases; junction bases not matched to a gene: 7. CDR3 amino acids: CASRRASGNNEQFF. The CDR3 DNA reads TGTGCCAGCCGGAGGGCTAGCGGGAACAATGAGCAGTTCTTC.

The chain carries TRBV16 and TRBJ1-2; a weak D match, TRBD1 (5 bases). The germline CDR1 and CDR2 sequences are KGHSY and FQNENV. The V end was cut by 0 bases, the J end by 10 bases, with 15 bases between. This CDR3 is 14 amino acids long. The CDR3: CASSQSSGQGDYTF. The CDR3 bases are TGTGCCAGCAGCCAATCGTCGGGGCAAGGGGACTACACCTTC. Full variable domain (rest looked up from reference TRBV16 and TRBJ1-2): GEEVAQTPKHLVRGEGQKAKLYCAPIKGHSYVFWYQQVLKNEFKFLISFQNENVFDETGMPKERFSAKCLPNSPCSLEIQATKLEDSAVYFCASSQSSGQGDYTFGSGTRLTVV.

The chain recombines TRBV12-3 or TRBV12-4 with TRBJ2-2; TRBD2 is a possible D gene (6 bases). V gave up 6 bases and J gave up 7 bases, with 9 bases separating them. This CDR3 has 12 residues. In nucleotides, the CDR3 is TGTGCCAGCAGGTGGGGAGGCGGGGAGCTGTTTTTT. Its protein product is CASRWGGGELFF.

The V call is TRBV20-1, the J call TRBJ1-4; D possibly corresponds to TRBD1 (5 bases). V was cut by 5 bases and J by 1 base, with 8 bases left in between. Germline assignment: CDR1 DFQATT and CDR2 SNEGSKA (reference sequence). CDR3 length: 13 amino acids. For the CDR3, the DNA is TGCAGTGCTCTCACAGGAACTAATGAAAAACTGTTTTTT. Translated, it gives CSALTGTNEKLFF.